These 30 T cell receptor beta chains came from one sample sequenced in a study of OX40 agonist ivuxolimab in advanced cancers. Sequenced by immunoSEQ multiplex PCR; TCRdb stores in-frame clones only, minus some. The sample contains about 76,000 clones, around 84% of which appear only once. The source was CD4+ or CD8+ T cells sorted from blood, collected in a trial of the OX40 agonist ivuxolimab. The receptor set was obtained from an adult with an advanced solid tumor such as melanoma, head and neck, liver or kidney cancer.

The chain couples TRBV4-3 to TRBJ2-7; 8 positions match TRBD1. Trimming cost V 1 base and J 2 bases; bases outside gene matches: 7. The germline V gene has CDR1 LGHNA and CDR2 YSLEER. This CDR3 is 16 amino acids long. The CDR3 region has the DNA TGCGCCAGCAGCCAAGGCCGGGACAGGTTAACCTACGAGCAGTACTTC. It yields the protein CASSQGRDRLTYEQYF.

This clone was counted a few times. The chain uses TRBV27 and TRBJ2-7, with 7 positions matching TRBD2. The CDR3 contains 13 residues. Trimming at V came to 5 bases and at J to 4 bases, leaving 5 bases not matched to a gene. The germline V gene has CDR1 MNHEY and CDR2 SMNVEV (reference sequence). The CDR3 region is CASSPNGGYEQYV. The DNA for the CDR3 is TGTGCCAGCAGTCCTAACGGGGGGTACGAGCAGTACGTC.

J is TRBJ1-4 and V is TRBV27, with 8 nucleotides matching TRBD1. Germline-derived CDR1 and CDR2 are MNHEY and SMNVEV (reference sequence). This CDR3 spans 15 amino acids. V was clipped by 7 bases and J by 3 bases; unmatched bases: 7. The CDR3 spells CASKTGAYPNEKLFF. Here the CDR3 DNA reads TGTGCCAGCAAGACAGGGGCTTATCCTAATGAAAAACTGTTTTTT.

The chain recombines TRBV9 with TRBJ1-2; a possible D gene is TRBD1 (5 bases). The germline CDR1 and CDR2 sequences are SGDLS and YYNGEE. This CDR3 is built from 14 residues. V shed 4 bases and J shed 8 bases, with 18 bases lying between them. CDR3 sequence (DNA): TGTGCCAGCAGCCCAACGCCGGCAGGGACCGGCTACACCTTC. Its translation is CASSPTPAGTGYTF.

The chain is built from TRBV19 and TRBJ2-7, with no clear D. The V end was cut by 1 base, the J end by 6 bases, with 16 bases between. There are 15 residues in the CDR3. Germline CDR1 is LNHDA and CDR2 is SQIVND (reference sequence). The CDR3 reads CASSIARVTGSEQYF. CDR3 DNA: TGTGCCAGTAGTATAGCCCGGGTTACTGGATCCGAGCAGTACTTC.

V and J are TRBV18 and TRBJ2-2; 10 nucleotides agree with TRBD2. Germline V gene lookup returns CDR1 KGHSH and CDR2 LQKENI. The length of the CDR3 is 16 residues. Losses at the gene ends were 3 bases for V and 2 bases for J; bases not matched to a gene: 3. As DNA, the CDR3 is TGTGCCAGCTCACCCCCTAGCGGGGGAAACACCGGGGAGCTGTTTTTT. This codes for CASSPPSGGNTGELFF.

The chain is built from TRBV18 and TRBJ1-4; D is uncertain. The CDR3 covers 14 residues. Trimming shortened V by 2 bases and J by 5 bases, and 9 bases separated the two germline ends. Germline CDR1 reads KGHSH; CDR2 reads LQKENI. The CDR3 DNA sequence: TGTGCCAGCTCACCAGGAGGTAACAATGAAAAACTGTTTTTT. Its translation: CASSPGGNNEKLFF.

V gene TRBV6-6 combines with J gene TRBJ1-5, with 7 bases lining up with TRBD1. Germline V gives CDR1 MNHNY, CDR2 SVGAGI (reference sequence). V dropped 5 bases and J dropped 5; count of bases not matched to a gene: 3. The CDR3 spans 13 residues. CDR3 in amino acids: CASSKGGDQPQHF. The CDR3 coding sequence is TGTGCCAGCAGTAAAGGGGGCGATCAGCCCCAGCATTTT.

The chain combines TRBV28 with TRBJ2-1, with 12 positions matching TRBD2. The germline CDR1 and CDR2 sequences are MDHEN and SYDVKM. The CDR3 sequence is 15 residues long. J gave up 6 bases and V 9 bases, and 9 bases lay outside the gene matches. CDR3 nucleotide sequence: TGTGCCAGTCTGAGGTCTAGCGGGGGGGCCAATGAGCAGTTCTTC. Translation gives CASLRSSGGANEQFF.

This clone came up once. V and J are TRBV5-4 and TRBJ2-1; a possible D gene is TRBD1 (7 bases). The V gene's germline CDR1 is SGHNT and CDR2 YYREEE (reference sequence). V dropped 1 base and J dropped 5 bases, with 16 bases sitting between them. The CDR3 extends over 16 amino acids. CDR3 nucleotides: TGTGCCAGCAGCTTGTATCGGGCAGGGGGGAACAATGAGCAGTTCTTC. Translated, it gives CASSLYRAGGNNEQFF.

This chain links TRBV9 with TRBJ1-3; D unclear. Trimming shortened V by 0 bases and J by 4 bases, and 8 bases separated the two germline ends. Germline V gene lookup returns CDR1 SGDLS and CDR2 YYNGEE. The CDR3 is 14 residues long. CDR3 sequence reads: CASSVESHGNTIYF. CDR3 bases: TGTGCCAGCAGCGTAGAATCACACGGAAACACCATATATTTT.

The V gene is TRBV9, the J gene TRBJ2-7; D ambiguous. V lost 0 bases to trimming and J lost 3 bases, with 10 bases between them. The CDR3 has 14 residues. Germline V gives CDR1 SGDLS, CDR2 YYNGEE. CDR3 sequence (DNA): TGTGCCAGCAGCGTAGGAGGTGTCAGCTACGAGCAGTACTTC. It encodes CASSVGGVSYEQYF.

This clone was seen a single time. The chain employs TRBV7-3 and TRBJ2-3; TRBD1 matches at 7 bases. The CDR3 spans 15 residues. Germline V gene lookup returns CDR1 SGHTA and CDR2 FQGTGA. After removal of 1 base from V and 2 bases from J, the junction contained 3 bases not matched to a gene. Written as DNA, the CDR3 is TGTGCCAGCAGCTTAATGGGACAGAACACAGATACGCAGTATTTT. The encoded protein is CASSLMGQNTDTQYF. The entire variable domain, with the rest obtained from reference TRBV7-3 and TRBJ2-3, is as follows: GAGVSQTPSNKVTEKGKYVELRCDPISGHTALYWYRQSLGQGPEFLIYFQGTGAADDSGLPNDRFFAVRPEGSVSTLKIQRTERGDSAVYLCASSLMGQNTDTQYFGPGTRLTVL.

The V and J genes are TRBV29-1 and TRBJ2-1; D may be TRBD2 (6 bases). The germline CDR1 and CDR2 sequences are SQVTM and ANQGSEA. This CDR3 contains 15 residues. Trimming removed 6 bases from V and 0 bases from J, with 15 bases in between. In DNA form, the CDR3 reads TGCAGCGTCACTGGGACTGTTAGCTCCTACAATGAGCAGTTCTTC. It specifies CSVTGTVSSYNEQFF.

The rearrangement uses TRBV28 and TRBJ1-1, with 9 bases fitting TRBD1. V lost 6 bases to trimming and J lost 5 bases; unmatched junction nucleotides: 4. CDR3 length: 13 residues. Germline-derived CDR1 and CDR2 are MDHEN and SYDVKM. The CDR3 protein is CASSPGQGTEAFF. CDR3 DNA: TGTGCCAGCAGCCCGGGACAGGGAACTGAAGCTTTCTTT.

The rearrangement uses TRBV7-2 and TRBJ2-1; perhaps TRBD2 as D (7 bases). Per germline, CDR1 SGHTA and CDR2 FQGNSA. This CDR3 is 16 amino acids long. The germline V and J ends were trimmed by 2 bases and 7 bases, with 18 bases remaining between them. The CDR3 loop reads CASSLITPRGGNEQFF. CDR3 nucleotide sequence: TGTGCCAGCAGCTTAATAACTCCCAGGGGAGGGAATGAGCAGTTCTTC. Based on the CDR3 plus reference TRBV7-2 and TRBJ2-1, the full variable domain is GAGVSQSPSNKVTEKGKDVELRCDPISGHTALYWYRQSLGQGLEFLIYFQGNSAPDKSGLPSDRFSAERTGGSVSTLTIQRTQQEDSAVYLCASSLITPRGGNEQFFGPGTRLTVL.

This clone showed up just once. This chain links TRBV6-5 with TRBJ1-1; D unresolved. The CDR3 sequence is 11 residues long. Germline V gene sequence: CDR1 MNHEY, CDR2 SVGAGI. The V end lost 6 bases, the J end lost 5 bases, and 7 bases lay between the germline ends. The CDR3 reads CASRIGTEAFF. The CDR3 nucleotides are TGTGCCAGCAGAATTGGGACTGAAGCTTTCTTT.

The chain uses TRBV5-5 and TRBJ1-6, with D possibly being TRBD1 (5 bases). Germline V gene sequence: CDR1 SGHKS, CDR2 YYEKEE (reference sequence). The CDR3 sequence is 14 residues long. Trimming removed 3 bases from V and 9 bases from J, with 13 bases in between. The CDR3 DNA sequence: TGTGCCAGCAGCTCACGACAGTTACTTTCACCCCTCCACTTT. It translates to CASSSRQLLSPLHF.

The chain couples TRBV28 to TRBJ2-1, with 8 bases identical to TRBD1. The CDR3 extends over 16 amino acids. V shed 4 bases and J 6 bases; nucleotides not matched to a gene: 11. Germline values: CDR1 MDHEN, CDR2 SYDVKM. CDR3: CASSSRGRGRFNEQFF. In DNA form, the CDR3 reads TGTGCCAGCAGTTCCCGGGGCAGGGGGCGTTTCAATGAGCAGTTCTTC.

CDR3 coding DNA: TGTGCCAGCAGCTTAGCGCTCGAAGGTCAGCCCCAGCATTTT. This translates into CASSLALEGQPQHF. The rearrangement uses TRBV7-2 and TRBJ1-5; D gene uncertain. Germline CDR1 reads SGHTA; CDR2 reads FQGNSA. This CDR3 region has 14 residues. Trimming pared 0 bases from V and 6 bases from J, leaving 9 bases between.

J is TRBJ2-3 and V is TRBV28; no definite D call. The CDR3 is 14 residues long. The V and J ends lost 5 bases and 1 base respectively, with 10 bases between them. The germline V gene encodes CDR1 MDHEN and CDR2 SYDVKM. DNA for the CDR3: TGTGCCAGCAGTACTCCAGTCGGCACAGATACGCAGTATTTT. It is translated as CASSTPVGTDTQYF.

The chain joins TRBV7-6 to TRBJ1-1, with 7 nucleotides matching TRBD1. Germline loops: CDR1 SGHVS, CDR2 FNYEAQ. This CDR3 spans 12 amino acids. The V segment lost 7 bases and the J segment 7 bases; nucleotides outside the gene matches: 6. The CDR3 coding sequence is TGTGCCAGCACCCCCTACAGGGGTGAAGCTTTCTTT. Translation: CASTPYRGEAFF. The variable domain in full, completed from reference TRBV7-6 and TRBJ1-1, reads GAGVSQSPRYKVTKRGQDVALRCDPISGHVSLYWYRQALGQGPEFLTYFNYEAQQDKSGLPNDRFSAERPEGSISTLTIQRTEQRDSAMYRCASTPYRGEAFFGQGTRLTVV.

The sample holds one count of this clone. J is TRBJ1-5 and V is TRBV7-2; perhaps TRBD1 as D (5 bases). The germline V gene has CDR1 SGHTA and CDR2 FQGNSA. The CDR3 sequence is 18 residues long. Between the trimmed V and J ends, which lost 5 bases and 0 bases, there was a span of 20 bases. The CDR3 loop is CASSAYRQSARSNQPQHF. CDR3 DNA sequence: TGTGCCAGCAGCGCCTACCGACAGTCCGCCCGTAGCAATCAGCCCCAGCATTTT.

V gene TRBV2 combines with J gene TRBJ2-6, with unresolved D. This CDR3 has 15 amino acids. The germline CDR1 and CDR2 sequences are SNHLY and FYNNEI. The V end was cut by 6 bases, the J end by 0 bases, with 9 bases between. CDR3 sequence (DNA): TGTGCCAGCAGGGCGGAGAGCTCTGGGGCCAACGTCCTGACTTTC. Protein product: CASRAESSGANVLTF.

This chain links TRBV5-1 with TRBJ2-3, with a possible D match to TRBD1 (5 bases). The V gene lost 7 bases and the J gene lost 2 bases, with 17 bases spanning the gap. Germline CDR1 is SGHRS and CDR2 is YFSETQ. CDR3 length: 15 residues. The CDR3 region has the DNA TGCGCCAGCGTTCCAACAGGAGTTGCCACAGATACGCAGTATTTT. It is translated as CASVPTGVATDTQYF.

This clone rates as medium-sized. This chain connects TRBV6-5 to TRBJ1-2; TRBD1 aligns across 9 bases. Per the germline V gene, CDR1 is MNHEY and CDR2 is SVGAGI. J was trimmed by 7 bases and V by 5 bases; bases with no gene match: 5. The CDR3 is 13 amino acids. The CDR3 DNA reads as TGTGCCAGCAGTCCATGGACAGGGGTTGGCTACACCTTC. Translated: CASSPWTGVGYTF.

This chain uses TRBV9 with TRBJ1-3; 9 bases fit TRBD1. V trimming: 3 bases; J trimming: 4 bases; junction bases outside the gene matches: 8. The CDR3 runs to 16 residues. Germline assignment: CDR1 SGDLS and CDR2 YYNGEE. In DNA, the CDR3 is TGTGCCAGCAGCGCCCAGACAGGGGGGGGCGGAAACACCATATATTTT. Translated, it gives CASSAQTGGGGNTIYF.

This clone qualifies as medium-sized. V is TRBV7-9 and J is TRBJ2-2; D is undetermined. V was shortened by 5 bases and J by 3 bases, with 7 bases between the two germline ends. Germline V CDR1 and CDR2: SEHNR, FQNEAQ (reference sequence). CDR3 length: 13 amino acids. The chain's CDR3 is CASSIDYTGELFF. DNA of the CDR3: TGTGCCAGCAGCATCGATTACACCGGGGAGCTGTTTTTT. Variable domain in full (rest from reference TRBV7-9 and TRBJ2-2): DTGVSQNPRHKITKRGQNVTFRCDPISEHNRLYWYRQTLGQGPEFLTYFQNEAQLEKSRLLSDRFSAERPKGSFSTLEIQRTEQGDSAMYLCASSIDYTGELFFGEGSRLTVL.

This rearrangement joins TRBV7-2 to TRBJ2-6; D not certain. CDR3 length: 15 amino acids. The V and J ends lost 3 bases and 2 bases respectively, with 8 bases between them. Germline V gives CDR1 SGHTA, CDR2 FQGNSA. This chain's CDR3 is CASSLSRTGANVLTF. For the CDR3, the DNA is TGTGCCAGCAGCTTGTCCCGCACTGGGGCCAACGTCCTGACTTTC.

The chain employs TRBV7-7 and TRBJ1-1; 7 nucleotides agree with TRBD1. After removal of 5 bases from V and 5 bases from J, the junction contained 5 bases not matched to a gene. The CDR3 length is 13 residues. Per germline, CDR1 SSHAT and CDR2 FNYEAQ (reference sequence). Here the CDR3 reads CASSRRQGTEAFF. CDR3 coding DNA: TGTGCCAGCAGCCGTCGACAGGGAACTGAAGCTTTCTTT.